Following are 2 T cell receptor beta chains from one sample sequenced in a study of cytomegalovirus exposure and HLA in healthy donors listed by TCRdb under 2017. Library preparation used the immunoSEQ multiplex PCR assay. The clones in this table, taken by TCRdb from immuneACCESS, are in-frame only. Not every clone is retained; where verified, under half of the shortfall comes from an unresolved V gene, and the cause of the rest is unknown. A total of about 220,000 clones appear in this sample, roughly 84% of them only once. Clones ranked in the top ten supply around 15% of the sample. The sample consisted of PBMCs. Receptor source: a woman between 25 and 40 years old in good health and CMV-seropositive.

This chain's CDR3 is CASSINLRYEQYF. Written as DNA, the CDR3 is TGTGCCAGTAGTATCAATCTCAGGTACGAGCAGTACTTC. V and J are TRBV19 and TRBJ2-7, with D hard to call. V dropped 3 bases and J dropped 4 bases, with 10 bases sitting between them. The CDR3 is 13 residues long. Germline assignment: CDR1 LNHDA and CDR2 SQIVND (reference sequence).

The J gene is TRBJ2-3, the V gene TRBV27; perhaps TRBD2 as D (6 bases). V dropped 6 bases and J dropped 2 bases, with 9 bases sitting between them. CDR3 size: 13 residues. Looked up from germline, CDR1 is MNHEY and CDR2 is SMNVEV (reference sequence). This CDR3 is CASSRDSTDTQYF. The CDR3 nucleotides are TGTGCCAGCAGCAGGGACTCCACAGATACGCAGTATTTT.